The clone carrying this T cell receptor beta chain came up once. The antigen is undetermined. Trimming removed 0 bases from V and 8 bases from J, with 16 bases in between. CDR1 is MNHEY, CDR2 SVGAGI, per germline. The CDR3 contains 16 residues. This sample was included in a study of OX40 agonist ivuxolimab in advanced cancers. Looking at the study overall: Ivuxolimab, an agonistic anti-OX40 (CD134) antibody, was given to patients. Overall study findings and caveats: Some nonresponders likewise displayed low normalized T-cell clonal expansion.

The protocol was immunoSEQ multiplex PCR, while the TCRdb copy is restricted to in-frame clones and leaves out a portion. Seen here are some 110,000 clones, 80% to 95% observed once, and the top ten hold approximately 0.15%. The chain has TRBV6-5 and TRBJ2-2; D tentatively reads TRBD1 or TRBD2 (5 bases each). The specimen was CD4+ or CD8+ T cells sorted from blood, collected in a trial of the OX40 agonist ivuxolimab. The origin of this receptor is an adult with an advanced solid tumor such as melanoma, head and neck, liver or kidney cancer. For the CDR3, the DNA is TGTGCCAGCAGTTACTCCACCCGGGAAGGGACGGGGGAGCTGTTTTTT. Its translation is CASSYSTREGTGELFF.